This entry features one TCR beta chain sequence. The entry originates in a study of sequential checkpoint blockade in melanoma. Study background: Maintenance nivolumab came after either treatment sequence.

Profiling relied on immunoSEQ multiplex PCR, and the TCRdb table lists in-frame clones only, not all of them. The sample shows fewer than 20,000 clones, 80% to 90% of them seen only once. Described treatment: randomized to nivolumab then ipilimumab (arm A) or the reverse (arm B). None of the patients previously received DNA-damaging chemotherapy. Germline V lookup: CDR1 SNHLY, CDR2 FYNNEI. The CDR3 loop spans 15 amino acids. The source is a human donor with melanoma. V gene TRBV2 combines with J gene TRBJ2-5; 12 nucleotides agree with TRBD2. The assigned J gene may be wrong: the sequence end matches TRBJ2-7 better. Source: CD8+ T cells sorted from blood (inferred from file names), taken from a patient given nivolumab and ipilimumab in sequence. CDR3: CASRASSGRAYEQYF. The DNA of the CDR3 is TGTGCCAGCAGGGCCTCTAGCGGGAGGGCGTACGAGCAGTACTTC.